The 16 T cell receptor beta chains given below trace back to one sample, sequenced in a study of CD8 T cells in Susac syndrome. Random hexamers primed reverse transcription of about 0.45 to 1 ug RNA. TCRdb used MiXCR to reprocess the immunoSEQ multiplex PCR reads, holding one entry per CDR3 protein. The sample carries some 90,000 distinct CDR3 sequences, over 80% recorded once. The sample comprised CD8+ T cells from PBMCs. Every receptor here comes from a human donor in good health.

For the CDR3, the DNA is TGCGCCAGCAGCCGAGAGACAGGGGGGTTGACAGATACGCAGTATTTT. Its protein product is CASSRETGGLTDTQYF. This chain connects TRBV5-1 to TRBJ2-3, with 9 nucleotides matching TRBD1. This CDR3 comprises 16 residues. J lost 3 bases, V lost 4 bases, and 9 bases had no gene match. CDR1 is SGHRS, CDR2 YFSETQ, per germline.

The chain recombines TRBV29-1 with TRBJ2-7; D is ambiguous. This CDR3 contains 11 residues. Germline CDR1 is SQVTM and CDR2 is ANQGSEA. V gave up 4 bases and J gave up 2 bases, with 6 bases separating them. CDR3 coding DNA: TGCAGCGTTGGGGATCCCTACGAGCAGTACTTC. Protein product: CSVGDPYEQYF.

The chain combines TRBV5-1 with TRBJ2-7; 8 bases are shared with TRBD2. Germline CDR1 is SGHRS and CDR2 is YFSETQ. The CDR3 is 14 residues long. After removal of 0 bases from V and 7 bases from J, the junction contained 6 bases not matched to a gene. In DNA, the CDR3 is TGCGCCAGCAGCTTGGCCGGGGGGGCGCGTGAGCAGTACTTC. Protein product: CASSLAGGAREQYF.

The chain employs TRBV27 and TRBJ2-3, with 8 nucleotides matching TRBD2. After removal of 5 bases from V and 0 bases from J, the junction contained 4 bases not matched to a gene. The germline CDR1 and CDR2 sequences are MNHEY and SMNVEV (reference sequence). This CDR3 region has 15 residues. CDR3 DNA sequence: TGTGCCAGCAGTAACGTAGCGGGGAGCACAGATACGCAGTATTTT. Its protein product is CASSNVAGSTDTQYF.

V and J are TRBV6-1 and TRBJ2-5; 7 bases fit TRBD2. Germline CDR1 and CDR2: MNHNS and SASEGT. V dropped 0 bases and J dropped 4; count of bases not matched to a gene: 8. The CDR3 runs 16 residues. CDR3 loop: CASSEARGSGAETQYF. The CDR3 DNA reads as TGTGCCAGCAGTGAAGCGCGGGGGTCCGGGGCAGAGACCCAGTACTTC.

The chain combines TRBV15 with TRBJ1-6, with D perhaps TRBD1 (5 bases). V dropped 0 bases and J dropped 4 bases, with 16 bases sitting between them. This CDR3 is 18 amino acids long. In germline, CDR1 is LNHNV, CDR2 YYDKDF (reference sequence). The CDR3 sequence is CATSRDRGEIGYNSPLHF. The DNA of the CDR3 is TGTGCCACCAGCAGAGATCGGGGGGAAATAGGATATAATTCACCCCTCCACTTT.

As DNA, the CDR3 is TGTGCCAGCGGGAGTGGAGAGACCCAGTACTTC. Translation: CASGSGETQYF. The chain combines TRBV9 with TRBJ2-5; tentatively, D is TRBD2 (5 bases). This CDR3 region has 11 residues. CDR1 is SGDLS and CDR2 is YYNGEE in the germline V gene. Trimming shortened V by 7 bases and J by 4 bases, and 8 bases separated the two germline ends. Complete variable domain (other parts from reference TRBV9 and TRBJ2-5): DSGVTQTPKHLITATGQRVTLRCSPRSGDLSVYWYQQSLDQGLQFLIQYYNGEERAKGNILERFSAQQFPDLHSELNLSSLELGDSALYFCASGSGETQYFGPGTRLLVL.

V gene TRBV30 combines with J gene TRBJ2-1, with TRBD2 matching over 11 bases. Per germline, CDR1 GTSNPN and CDR2 SVGIG (reference sequence). The V segment lost 3 bases and the J segment 2 bases; nucleotides outside the gene matches: 3. The CDR3 is 15 amino acids. The chain's CDR3 is CAWSASGGTYNEQFF. In nucleotides, the CDR3 is TGTGCCTGGAGCGCTAGCGGGGGGACCTACAATGAGCAGTTCTTC. The variable domain in full, completed from reference TRBV30 and TRBJ2-1, reads SQTIHQWPATLVQPVGSPLSLECTVEGTSNPNLYWYRQAAGRGLQLLFYSVGIGQISSEVPQNLSASRPQDRQFILSSKKLLLSDSGFYLCAWSASGGTYNEQFFGPGTRLTVL.

The J gene is TRBJ1-2, the V gene TRBV29-1; D possibly corresponds to TRBD1 (6 bases). The V end lost 6 bases, the J end lost 6 bases, and 11 bases lay between the germline ends. Germline CDR1 reads SQVTM; CDR2 reads ANQGSEA. This CDR3 is built from 11 residues. The chain's CDR3 is CSVRTGNGYTF. Here the CDR3 DNA reads TGCAGCGTCCGAACAGGGAATGGCTACACCTTC.

The rearrangement uses TRBV7-9 and TRBJ2-7; maybe TRBD1 (5 bases). Trimming cost V 5 bases and J 0 bases, with 11 bases left between them. Germline-derived CDR1 and CDR2 are SEHNR and FQNEAQ (reference sequence). The CDR3 spans 14 residues. The CDR3 DNA reads as TGTGCCAGCAGCGCAGACAGATTCTCCTACGAGCAGTACTTC. Protein product: CASSADRFSYEQYF.

The genes are TRBV19 and TRBJ1-1; D ambiguous. CDR1 LNHDA and CDR2 SQIVND come from the germline V gene (reference sequence). The CDR3 length is 14 residues. The ends were cut back, 3 bases at V and 5 bases at J, with 13 bases in the middle. CDR3 region: CASSMSLGSTEAFF. The DNA for the CDR3 is TGTGCCAGTAGTATGAGTTTAGGAAGTACTGAAGCTTTCTTT.

In DNA, the CDR3 is TGTGCCAGCAGCTTAGGGACTGCGAGCGGGCAGTACTTC. As protein: CASSLGTASGQYF. The rearrangement joins TRBV5-5 to TRBJ2-7; maybe TRBD2 (6 bases). CDR3 length equals 13 residues. V shed 2 bases and J shed 9 bases, with 15 bases lying between them. Germline loops: CDR1 SGHKS, CDR2 YYEKEE (reference sequence).

The J gene is TRBJ2-3, the V gene TRBV11-2, with D tentatively TRBD1 or TRBD2 (5 bases each). V was cut by 1 base and J by 3 bases, with 11 bases left in between. CDR1 SGHAT and CDR2 FQNNGV come from the germline V gene. This CDR3 spans 15 amino acids. The CDR3 DNA follows: TGTGCCAGCAGCTTAGGTATCAGGGAGACAGATACGCAGTATTTT. It specifies CASSLGIRETDTQYF.

J is TRBJ1-2 and V is TRBV6-5, with TRBD1 matching 9 bases. The CDR3 is made up of 15 amino acids. The germline V gene encodes CDR1 MNHEY and CDR2 SVGAGI. With V trimmed by 5 bases and J by 2 bases, 6 bases remained unmatched. CDR3 amino acids: CASSGGTGKNYGYTF. CDR3 bases: TGTGCCAGCAGTGGCGGGACAGGGAAGAACTATGGCTACACCTTC.

The rearrangement uses TRBV20-1 and TRBJ2-7; 7 bases fit TRBD1. Per the germline V gene, CDR1 is DFQATT and CDR2 is SNEGSKA (reference sequence). The CDR3 is 13 residues long. After removal of 6 bases from V and 2 bases from J, the junction contained 7 bases not matched to a gene. The CDR3 loop is CSASTTGAYEQYF. In DNA, the CDR3 is TGCAGTGCCTCAACAACAGGGGCCTACGAGCAGTACTTC.

The V and J genes are TRBV13 and TRBJ2-7, with unresolved D. The CDR3 is 14 residues long. Per the germline V gene, CDR1 is PRHDT and CDR2 is FYEKMQ (reference sequence). Trimming removed 0 bases at V and 1 base at J, with 7 bases between. CDR3 DNA sequence: TGTGCCAGCAGCTTAGGGCTACTTTCCTACGAGCAGTACTTC. It translates to CASSLGLLSYEQYF.